This T cell receptor (beta chain) appears in the sequencing data of a study of PD-L1 blockade in urothelial cancer. Study in general: Blood was analyzed 3 weeks (second dose) and 6 weeks after treatment start. The median T cell count in blood samples was 140,000 to 150,000.

This CDR3 region has 16 residues. J gave up 1 base and V 0 bases, and 7 bases lay outside the gene matches. The germline V gene has CDR1 GTSNPN and CDR2 SVGIG (reference sequence). Time point defined: pretreatment peripheral blood. Sequencing was performed with immunoSEQ multiplex PCR; in TCRdb, only in-frame clones are kept and a portion is missing. The sample lists fewer than 95,000 clones; 80% to 85% were seen once. Material: PBMCs, obtained around atezolizumab (anti-PD-L1) treatment. V is TRBV30 and J is TRBJ2-5, with TRBD2 identical over 8 bases. The TCR sequence derives from a man between 60 and 70 years old with urothelial cancer. The CDR3 coding sequence is TGTGCCTGGAGTGTACTTAGCGGGGAGACCCAAGAGACCCAGTACTTC. Translation gives CAWSVLSGETQETQYF.